A selection of T cell receptor beta chains follows, all from one sample in a study of blood T cell repertoires in COVID-19. Only in-frame clones appear in the TCRdb table, and some are missing; sequencing was by immunoSEQ multiplex PCR. Among just over 300,000 clones listed, 70% to 90% were seen once. Sequencing was performed on PBMCs or T cells enriched from blood (not recorded which). Receptor source: a woman aged 40-49 years who had recovered from COVID-19. Each CDR3 is given with its conserved first and last residue. D genes are given only for firm matches. Expanded clones get a size class; other rows say once, few or many, or leave the size out.

j_gene: TRBJ2-1; d_gene: .; abundance: .; v_gene: TRBV28; len: 12; CDR3nt: TGTGCCAGCAGTGACTACCGGAATGAGCAGTTCTTC; CDR3aa: CASSDYRNEQFF
j_gene: TRBJ1-1; d_gene: .; abundance: .; v_gene: TRBV30; len: 14; CDR3nt: TGTGCCTGGAGAACCGGACAGAAAGGAACTGAAGCTTTCTTT; CDR3aa: CAWRTGQKGTEAFF
j_gene: TRBJ1-2; d_gene: .; abundance: .; v_gene: TRBV12-3/TRBV12-4; len: 12; CDR3nt: TGTGCCAGCAGTCCTACAGTATATGGCTACACCTTC; CDR3aa: CASSPTVYGYTF
j_gene: TRBJ1-3; d_gene: TRBD1; abundance: .; v_gene: TRBV7-9; len: 17; CDR3nt: TGTGCCAGCAGCTTACAGGGGGCCTACCTCTCTGGAAACACCATATATTTT; CDR3aa: CASSLQGAYLSGNTIYF
j_gene: TRBJ2-3; d_gene: TRBD2; abundance: .; v_gene: TRBV7-3; len: 15; CDR3nt: TGTGCCAGCAGCGACCAGCGGGGGGGCACAGATACGCAGTATTTT; CDR3aa: CASSDQRGGTDTQYF
j_gene: TRBJ2-5; d_gene: TRBD2; abundance: few; v_gene: TRBV7-9; len: 16; CDR3nt: TGTGCCAGCAGCTTACTTAGCGGGGGGCACCAAGAGACCCAGTACTTC; CDR3aa: CASSLLSGGHQETQYF
j_gene: TRBJ1-2; d_gene: TRBD1; abundance: .; v_gene: TRBV6-6; len: 14; CDR3nt: TGTGCCAGCAGGCCGGGACAGGGGTTTTATGGCTACACCTTC; CDR3aa: CASRPGQGFYGYTF
j_gene: TRBJ1-6; d_gene: .; abundance: .; v_gene: TRBV19; len: 15; CDR3nt: TGTGCCAGTAGTTTGGGGGCTCAGTGGAATTCACCCCTCCACTTT; CDR3aa: CASSLGAQWNSPLHF
j_gene: TRBJ1-2; d_gene: TRBD1; abundance: .; v_gene: TRBV9; len: 15; CDR3nt: TGTGCCAGCAGCGTAGGGGACAGGGCCCACTATGGCTACACCTTC; CDR3aa: CASSVGDRAHYGYTF
j_gene: TRBJ1-3; d_gene: .; abundance: .; v_gene: TRBV3-1/TRBV3-2; len: 15; CDR3nt: TGTGCCAGCAGCCGCGAGAGGGTGGTCGGAAACACCATATATTTT; CDR3aa: CASSRERVVGNTIYF
j_gene: TRBJ2-1; d_gene: TRBD2; abundance: .; v_gene: TRBV7-2; len: 15; CDR3nt: TGTGCCAGCAGTCGGACTAGCGCCCCCTACAATGAGCAGTTCTTC; CDR3aa: CASSRTSAPYNEQFF
j_gene: TRBJ2-7; d_gene: TRBD1; abundance: .; v_gene: TRBV28; len: 15; CDR3nt: TGTGCCAGCAGTTTAGACAGGGTCCCCTCCTACGAGCAGTACTTC; CDR3aa: CASSLDRVPSYEQYF
j_gene: TRBJ1-5; d_gene: .; abundance: .; v_gene: TRBV7-9; len: 15; CDR3nt: TGTGCCAGCAGCGCCGGACAGCCGGGGAGACAGCCCCAGCATTTT; CDR3aa: CASSAGQPGRQPQHF
j_gene: TRBJ1-5; d_gene: TRBD1; abundance: .; v_gene: TRBV19; len: 15; CDR3nt: TGTGCCAGTAGTGACCGGGACAGTGGTGATCAGCCCCAGCATTTT; CDR3aa: CASSDRDSGDQPQHF
j_gene: TRBJ2-5; d_gene: .; abundance: .; v_gene: TRBV18; len: 15; CDR3nt: TGTGCCAGCTCACCACTTACAGGGAAGGGAGAGACCCAGTACTTC; CDR3aa: CASSPLTGKGETQYF
j_gene: TRBJ1-6; d_gene: TRBD1; abundance: .; v_gene: TRBV28; len: 18; CDR3nt: TGTGCCACCGGACAGGGGGCAATGATTCAGTCCTATAATTCACCCCTCCACTTT; CDR3aa: CATGQGAMIQSYNSPLHF
j_gene: TRBJ2-7; d_gene: .; abundance: .; v_gene: TRBV10-2; len: 15; CDR3nt: TGCGCCAGCTCCCACCGCGGGGGCCGCTCCTACGAGCAGTACTTC; CDR3aa: CASSHRGGRSYEQYF
j_gene: TRBJ2-5; d_gene: .; abundance: once; v_gene: TRBV24-1; len: 16; CDR3nt: TGTGCCACCAGTGCCCTGGAGGGGGGGGCCGCAGAGACCCAGTACTTC; CDR3aa: CATSALEGGAAETQYF
j_gene: TRBJ2-7; d_gene: TRBD2; abundance: .; v_gene: TRBV9; len: 12; CDR3nt: TGTGCCAGCAGCCGCTCGGGAGGAGAGCAGTACTTC; CDR3aa: CASSRSGGEQYF
j_gene: TRBJ2-4; d_gene: TRBD2; abundance: .; v_gene: TRBV6-5; len: 15; CDR3nt: TGTGCCAGCAGTTACCTTAGCGGGAGTAAAAACATTCAGTACTTC; CDR3aa: CASSYLSGSKNIQYF
j_gene: TRBJ1-2; d_gene: .; abundance: .; v_gene: TRBV5-1; len: 14; CDR3nt: TGCGCCAGCAGCTTGCGGGGGTCTAACTATGGCTACACCTTC; CDR3aa: CASSLRGSNYGYTF
j_gene: TRBJ2-3; d_gene: .; abundance: .; v_gene: TRBV21-1; len: 16; CDR3nt: TGTGCCAGCATTTGGGACAAAACCACTAGCACAGATACGCAGTATTTT; CDR3aa: CASIWDKTTSTDTQYF
j_gene: TRBJ1-1; d_gene: .; abundance: .; v_gene: TRBV18; len: 12; CDR3nt: TGTGCCGCAGCGGGGACCAACACTGAAGCTTTCTTT; CDR3aa: CAAAGTNTEAFF
j_gene: TRBJ1-5; d_gene: TRBD1; abundance: .; v_gene: TRBV7-2; len: 15; CDR3nt: TGTGCCAGCAGCTTGAGGACAGGGAAGGAACAGCCCCAGCATTTT; CDR3aa: CASSLRTGKEQPQHF
j_gene: TRBJ2-7; d_gene: .; abundance: .; v_gene: TRBV3-1/TRBV3-2; len: 15; CDR3nt: TGTGCCAGCAGCCAAGAGAGGACTGTGTCCTACGAGCAGTACTTC; CDR3aa: CASSQERTVSYEQYF
j_gene: TRBJ2-7; d_gene: .; abundance: few; v_gene: TRBV5-8; len: 13; CDR3nt: TGTGCCAGCAGCCGGACCAGGGGTGAAATGCAGTACTTC; CDR3aa: CASSRTRGEMQYF
j_gene: TRBJ1-6; d_gene: .; abundance: .; v_gene: TRBV7-6; len: 16; CDR3nt: TGTGCCAGCAGTTTAACAGGGAGCTCCTATAATTCACCCCTCCACTTT; CDR3aa: CASSLTGSSYNSPLHF
j_gene: TRBJ2-7; d_gene: TRBD2; abundance: .; v_gene: TRBV2; len: 14; CDR3nt: TGTGCCAGCAGTGACCTAGCGGGAGTAGGTGAGCAGTACTTC; CDR3aa: CASSDLAGVGEQYF
j_gene: TRBJ2-2; d_gene: .; abundance: .; v_gene: TRBV6-5; len: 13; CDR3nt: TGTGCCAGCAGTTCCCCAAACACCGGGGAGCTGTTTTTT; CDR3aa: CASSSPNTGELFF
j_gene: TRBJ2-7; d_gene: TRBD1; abundance: .; v_gene: TRBV7-9; len: 15; CDR3nt: TGTGCCAGCAGCTTTCCGGGACAGGGGAACTACGAGCAGTACTTC; CDR3aa: CASSFPGQGNYEQYF
j_gene: TRBJ2-7; d_gene: TRBD1; abundance: .; v_gene: TRBV4-1; len: 15; CDR3nt: TGCGCCAGCAGCCGGGGACAGGGAGCTTTCTACGAGCAGTACTTC; CDR3aa: CASSRGQGAFYEQYF
j_gene: TRBJ1-1; d_gene: TRBD1; abundance: .; v_gene: TRBV29-1; len: 14; CDR3nt: TGCAGCGTTGAAGTTACAGGGGGAAACACTGAAGCTTTCTTT; CDR3aa: CSVEVTGGNTEAFF
j_gene: TRBJ1-5; d_gene: TRBD1; abundance: .; v_gene: TRBV7-2; len: 14; CDR3nt: TGTGCCAGCAGCCCCGGACAGGGCTATCAGCCCCAGCATTTT; CDR3aa: CASSPGQGYQPQHF
j_gene: TRBJ1-1; d_gene: .; abundance: .; v_gene: TRBV30; len: 11; CDR3nt: TGTGCCTGGAGTGAGAGAAACGCAGCTTTCTTT; CDR3aa: CAWSERNAAFF
j_gene: TRBJ2-3; d_gene: TRBD1; abundance: .; v_gene: TRBV19; len: 14; CDR3nt: TGTGCCAGTCGAGACAGGGGGAGAACAGATACGCAGTATTTT; CDR3aa: CASRDRGRTDTQYF
j_gene: TRBJ1-1; d_gene: .; abundance: .; v_gene: TRBV27; len: 13; CDR3nt: TGTGCCAGCAGACTCGGGTCGAACACTGAAGCTTTCTTT; CDR3aa: CASRLGSNTEAFF
j_gene: TRBJ1-1; d_gene: TRBD1; abundance: .; v_gene: TRBV18; len: 15; CDR3nt: TGTGCCAGCTCACCACAGGACAGGGGGAACACTGAAGCTTTCTTT; CDR3aa: CASSPQDRGNTEAFF
j_gene: TRBJ2-7; d_gene: .; abundance: .; v_gene: TRBV7-8; len: 15; CDR3nt: TGTGCCAGCAGCTTACGAGACTTTTTACCCTACGAGCAGTACTTC; CDR3aa: CASSLRDFLPYEQYF
j_gene: TRBJ2-2; d_gene: .; abundance: .; v_gene: TRBV7-2; len: 14; CDR3nt: TGTGCCAGCAGCTTGTCGGACTACACCGGGGAGCTGTTTTTT; CDR3aa: CASSLSDYTGELFF